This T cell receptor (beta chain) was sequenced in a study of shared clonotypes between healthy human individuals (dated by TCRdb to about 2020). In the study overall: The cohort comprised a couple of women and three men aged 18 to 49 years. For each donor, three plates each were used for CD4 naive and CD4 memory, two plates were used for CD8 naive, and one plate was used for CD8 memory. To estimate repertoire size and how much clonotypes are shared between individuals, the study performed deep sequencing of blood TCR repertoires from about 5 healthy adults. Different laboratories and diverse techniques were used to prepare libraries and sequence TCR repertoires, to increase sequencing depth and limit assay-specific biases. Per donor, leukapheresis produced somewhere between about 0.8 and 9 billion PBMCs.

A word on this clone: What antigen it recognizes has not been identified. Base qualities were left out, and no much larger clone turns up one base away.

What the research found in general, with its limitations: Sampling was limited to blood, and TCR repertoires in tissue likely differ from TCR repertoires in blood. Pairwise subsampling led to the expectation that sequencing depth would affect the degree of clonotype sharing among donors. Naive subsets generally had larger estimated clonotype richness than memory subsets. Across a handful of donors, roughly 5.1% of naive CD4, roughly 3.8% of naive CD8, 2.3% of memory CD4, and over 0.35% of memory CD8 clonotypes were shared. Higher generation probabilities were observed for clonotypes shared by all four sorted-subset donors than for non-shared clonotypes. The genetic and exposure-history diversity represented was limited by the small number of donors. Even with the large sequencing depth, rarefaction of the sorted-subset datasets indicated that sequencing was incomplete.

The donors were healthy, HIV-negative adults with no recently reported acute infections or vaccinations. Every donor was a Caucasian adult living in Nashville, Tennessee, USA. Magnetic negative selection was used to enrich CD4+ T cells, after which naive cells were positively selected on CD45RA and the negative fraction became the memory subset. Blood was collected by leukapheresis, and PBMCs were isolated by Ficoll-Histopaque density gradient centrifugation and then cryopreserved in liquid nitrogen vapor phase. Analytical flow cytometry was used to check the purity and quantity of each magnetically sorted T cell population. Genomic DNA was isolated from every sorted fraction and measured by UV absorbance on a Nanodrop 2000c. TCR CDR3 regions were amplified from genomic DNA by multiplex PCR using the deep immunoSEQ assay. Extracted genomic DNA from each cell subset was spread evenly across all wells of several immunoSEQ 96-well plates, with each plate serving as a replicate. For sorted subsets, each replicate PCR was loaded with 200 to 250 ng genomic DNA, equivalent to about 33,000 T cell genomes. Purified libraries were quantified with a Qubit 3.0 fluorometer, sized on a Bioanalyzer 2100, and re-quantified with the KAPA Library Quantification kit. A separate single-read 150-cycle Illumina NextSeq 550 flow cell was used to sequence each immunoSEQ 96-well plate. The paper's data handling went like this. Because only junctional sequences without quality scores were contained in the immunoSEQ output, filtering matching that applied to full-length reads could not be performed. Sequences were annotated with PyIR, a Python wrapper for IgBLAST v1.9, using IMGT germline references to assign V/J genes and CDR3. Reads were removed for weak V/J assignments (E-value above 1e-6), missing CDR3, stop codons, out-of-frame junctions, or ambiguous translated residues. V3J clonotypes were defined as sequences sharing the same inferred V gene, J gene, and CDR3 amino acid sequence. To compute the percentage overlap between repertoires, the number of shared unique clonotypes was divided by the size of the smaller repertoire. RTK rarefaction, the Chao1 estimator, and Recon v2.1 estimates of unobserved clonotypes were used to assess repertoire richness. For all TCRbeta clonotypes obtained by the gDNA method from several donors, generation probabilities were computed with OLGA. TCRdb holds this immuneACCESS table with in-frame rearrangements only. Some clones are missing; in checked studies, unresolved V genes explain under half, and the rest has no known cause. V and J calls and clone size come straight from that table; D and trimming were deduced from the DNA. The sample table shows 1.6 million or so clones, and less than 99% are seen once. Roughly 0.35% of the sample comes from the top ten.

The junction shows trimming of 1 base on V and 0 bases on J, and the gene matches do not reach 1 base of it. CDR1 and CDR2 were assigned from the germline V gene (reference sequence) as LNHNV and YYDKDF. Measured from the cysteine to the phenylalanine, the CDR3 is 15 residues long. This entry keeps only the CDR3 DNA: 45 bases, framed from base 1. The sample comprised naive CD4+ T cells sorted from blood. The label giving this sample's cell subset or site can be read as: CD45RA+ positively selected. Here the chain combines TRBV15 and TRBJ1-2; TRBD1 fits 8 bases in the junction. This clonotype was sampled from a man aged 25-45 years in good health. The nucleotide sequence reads TGTGCCACCAGCAGAGGGGACAGGCCTAACTATGGCTACACCTTC. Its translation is CATSRGDRPNYGYTF.